The source of this T cell receptor beta chain is a study of OX40 agonist ivuxolimab in advanced cancers. Background on the study: It was ivuxolimab, an agonistic anti-OX40 (CD134) antibody, that patients were treated with.

The study's findings and limits: Certain nonresponders likewise exhibited a low normalized T-cell clonal expansion.

Using immunoSEQ multiplex PCR, the repertoire was profiled, and TCRdb retains in-frame clones only, with some absent. The top ten clones hold around 8.7% of a sample with about 86,000 clones, roughly nine tenths of them seen once. Turning to this clone: The antigen is undetermined.

The sample consisted of CD4+ or CD8+ T cells sorted from blood, taken in a trial of the OX40 agonist ivuxolimab. This TCR came from an adult with an advanced solid tumor such as melanoma, head and neck, liver or kidney cancer.

The CDR3 DNA is TGTGCCAGTAGTAGCCTGATGGGCAATGAGCAGTTCTTC. Protein sequence: CASSSLMGNEQFF. J is TRBJ2-1 and V is TRBV19; D unresolved. Germline-derived CDR1 and CDR2 are LNHDA and SQIVND (reference sequence). With 4 bases removed from V and 6 bases from J, the gap between germline ends came to 10 bases. The CDR3 runs 13 residues.